Listed below are T cell receptor beta chains from one sample, sequenced in a study of blood T cell repertoires in COVID-19. Libraries were prepared by immunoSEQ multiplex PCR; TCRdb keeps only in-frame clonotypes and omits some of them. The repertoire holds some 130,000 clones, with 84% as singletons. The sequenced sample was peripheral blood. All receptors come from a human donor in a cohort sampled during active COVID-19. Each CDR3 is given with its conserved first and last residue. D genes are given only for firm matches. Part of the rows lack a size; the others show once, few, many or a class for expanded clones.

len | d_gene | j_gene | abundance | v_gene | CDR3aa | CDR3nt
12 | NA | TRBJ2-2 | NA | TRBV3-1/TRBV3-2 | CASSRPAGELFF | TGTGCCAGCAGCCGCCCGGCCGGGGAGCTGTTTTTT
14 | TRBD2 | TRBJ2-1 | few | TRBV5-4 | CASSLTSGNVEQFF | TGTGCCAGCAGCTTGACTAGCGGTAATGTTGAGCAGTTCTTC
14 | TRBD2 | TRBJ2-7 | few | TRBV7-9 | CASSLAGGPYEQYF | TGTGCCAGCAGCTTGGCGGGGGGGCCTTACGAGCAGTACTTC
14 | NA | TRBJ1-5 | NA | TRBV6-1 | CASSEQSAGQPQHF | TGTGCCAGCAGTGAGCAATCGGCGGGCCAGCCCCAGCATTTT
13 | NA | TRBJ1-2 | NA | TRBV12-3/TRBV12-4 | CASSLPGGDGYTF | TGTGCCAGCAGTTTACCGGGGGGAGATGGCTACACCTTC
14 | NA | TRBJ2-1 | NA | TRBV7-2 | CASSSELGNNEQFF | TGTGCCAGCAGCTCGGAACTAGGTAACAATGAGCAGTTCTTC
16 | TRBD2 | TRBJ2-1 | NA | TRBV9 | CASSGGTSGRYNEQFF | TGTGCCAGCAGCGGTGGGACTAGCGGGCGCTACAATGAGCAGTTCTTC
12 | NA | TRBJ1-6 | NA | TRBV3-1/TRBV3-2 | CASSRRGSPLHF | TGTGCCAGCAGCCGAAGGGGTTCACCCCTCCACTTT
18 | NA | TRBJ1-2 | few | TRBV7-9 | CASSFSNAVGRLRYGYTF | TGTGCCAGCAGCTTTAGTAATGCCGTGGGCAGACTACGCTATGGCTACACCTTC
15 | NA | TRBJ1-1 | NA | TRBV5-1 | CASSLEGAGNTEAFF | TGCGCCAGCAGCTTGGAAGGGGCAGGGAACACTGAAGCTTTCTTT
16 | TRBD2 | TRBJ2-1 | NA | TRBV24-1 | CATSELTSGSVNEQFF | TGTGCCACCAGTGAGTTGACTAGCGGGAGTGTTAATGAGCAGTTCTTC
16 | TRBD2 | TRBJ2-7 | NA | TRBV11-2 | CASSLDPSGGTYEQYF | TGTGCCAGCAGCTTAGATCCTAGCGGGGGAACCTACGAGCAGTACTTC
14 | TRBD1 | TRBJ2-7 | NA | TRBV5-1 | CASSSQGVNYEQYF | TGCGCCAGCAGCTCACAGGGGGTAAACTACGAGCAGTACTTC
13 | TRBD2 | TRBJ2-5 | NA | TRBV12-3/TRBV12-4 | CASKGGGKETQYF | TGTGCCAGCAAGGGCGGGGGGAAAGAGACCCAGTACTTC
13 | NA | TRBJ2-7 | once | TRBV7-9 | CASSPRGAYEQYF | TGTGCCAGCAGCCCCAGGGGGGCGTACGAGCAGTACTTC
14 | TRBD1 | TRBJ1-2 | NA | TRBV10-3 | CAISRQGRRYGYTF | TGTGCCATCAGTCGACAGGGGCGCCGTTATGGCTACACCTTC
15 | TRBD2 | TRBJ2-3 | many | TRBV11-1 | CASSRTSFSTDTQYF | TGTGCCAGCAGCCGGACTAGCTTTAGCACAGATACGCAGTATTTT
12 | NA | TRBJ1-2 | few | TRBV5-8 | CASSLAGYGYTF | TGTGCCAGCAGCTTGGCCGGCTATGGCTACACCTTC
17 | NA | TRBJ2-6 | NA | TRBV18 | CASSGRSGIAGANVLTF | TGTGCCAGCTCAGGGCGTAGCGGTATTGCTGGGGCCAACGTCCTGACTTTC
17 | TRBD1 | TRBJ2-5 | NA | TRBV6-2/TRBV6-3 | CASSPIPDRGEVETQYF | TGTGCCAGCAGTCCCATTCCCGACAGGGGGGAAGTTGAGACCCAGTACTTC
14 | TRBD1 | TRBJ2-7 | NA | TRBV3-1/TRBV3-2 | CASSPSGTVYEQYF | TGTGCCAGCAGCCCTTCAGGGACAGTCTACGAGCAGTACTTC
14 | TRBD1 | TRBJ2-7 | NA | TRBV11-2 | CASSLHRGTYEQYF | TGTGCCAGCAGCTTACACAGGGGGACTTACGAGCAGTACTTC
18 | TRBD2 | TRBJ2-3 | NA | TRBV7-2 | CASSSPTSGGLSTDTQYF | TGTGCCAGCAGCTCTCCGACTAGCGGGGGGCTTAGCACAGATACGCAGTATTTT
14 | TRBD1 | TRBJ1-2 | NA | TRBV19 | CASGPGTGGRGYTF | TGTGCCAGTGGGCCCGGGACAGGGGGTCGAGGCTACACCTTC